This entry describes one T cell receptor beta chain. V was pared by 3 bases and J by 4 bases, with 11 bases of the junction left unmatched. The CDR3 has 17 amino acids. In germline, CDR1 is MNHEY, CDR2 SMNVEV (reference sequence). These data are taken from a study of blood T cell repertoires in COVID-19. Per the original data handling: By means of reference gene primer amplification, nucleated cell counts were estimated. TCRdb's table, derived via immunoSEQ multiplex PCR, lists solely in-frame clones and lacks some. The V and J calls and clone size were taken over from that table, and D and trimming were inferred from the DNA. Among around 200,000 clones listed, 80% to 90% were seen once.

The J gene is TRBJ2-5, the V gene TRBV27; 10 bases line up with TRBD1. This receptor was taken from a woman in her seventies with COVID-19, enrolled during active disease. The material sequenced was peripheral blood. CDR3 region: CASSFPGTGDRGETQYF. The CDR3, as DNA: TGTGCCAGCAGTTTCCCTGGGACAGGGGACCGAGGAGAGACCCAGTACTTC.